This record looks at one TCR beta chain sequence and its context. MiXCR, applied by TCRdb to the 5' RACE reads, yields one record per CDR3 protein. The sample lists about 62,000 distinct CDR3 sequences, around 30% occurring once. The CDR3 length is 14 residues. Germline CDR1 is GTSNPN and CDR2 is SVGIG (reference sequence). Trimming stripped 4 bases from V and 3 bases from J, with 13 bases between. This clonotype was obtained from a female donor with breast cancer. Sequenced input: tumor-infiltrating naive CD4+ T cells sorted from the breast tumor. Subset noted: naive CD4+ T cells, CD4+CD45RA+CD25-. V usage is TRBV30 and J usage is TRBJ2-1; perhaps D is TRBD1 or TRBD2 (6 bases each). The CDR3 DNA follows: TGTGCCTGGATGAAGGGGGGTGTCTACAATGAGCAGTTCTTC. Translating gives CAWMKGGVYNEQFF.